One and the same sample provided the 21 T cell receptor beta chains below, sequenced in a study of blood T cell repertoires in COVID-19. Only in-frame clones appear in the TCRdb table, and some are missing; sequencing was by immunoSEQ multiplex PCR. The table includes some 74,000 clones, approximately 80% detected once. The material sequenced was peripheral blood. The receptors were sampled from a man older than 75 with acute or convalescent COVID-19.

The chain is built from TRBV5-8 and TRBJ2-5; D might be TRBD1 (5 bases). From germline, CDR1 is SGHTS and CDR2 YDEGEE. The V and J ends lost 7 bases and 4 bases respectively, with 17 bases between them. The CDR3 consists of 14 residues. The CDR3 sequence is CASRPQGAGETQYF. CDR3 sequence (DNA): TGTGCCAGCCGACCCCAGGGTGCTGGAGAGACCCAGTACTTC.

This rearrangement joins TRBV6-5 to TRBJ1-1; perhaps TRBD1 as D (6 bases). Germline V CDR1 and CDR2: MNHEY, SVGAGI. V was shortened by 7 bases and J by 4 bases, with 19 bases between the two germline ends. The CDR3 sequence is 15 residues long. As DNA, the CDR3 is TGTGCCAGCAAATTACTAGGGGGTAGTGGCACTGAAGCTTTCTTT. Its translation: CASKLLGGSGTEAFF.

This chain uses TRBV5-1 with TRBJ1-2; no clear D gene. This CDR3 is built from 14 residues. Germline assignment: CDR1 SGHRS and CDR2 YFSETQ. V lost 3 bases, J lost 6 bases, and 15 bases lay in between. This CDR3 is CASSSANHEDGYTF. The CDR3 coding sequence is TGCGCCAGCAGCTCGGCAAACCACGAGGATGGCTACACCTTC.

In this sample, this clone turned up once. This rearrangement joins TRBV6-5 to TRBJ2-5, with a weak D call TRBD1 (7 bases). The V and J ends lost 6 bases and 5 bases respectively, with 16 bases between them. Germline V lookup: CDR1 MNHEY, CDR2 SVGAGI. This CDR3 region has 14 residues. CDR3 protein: CASRIGGGEETQYF. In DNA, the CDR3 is TGTGCCAGCAGGATTGGAGGGGGCGAGGAGACCCAGTACTTC.

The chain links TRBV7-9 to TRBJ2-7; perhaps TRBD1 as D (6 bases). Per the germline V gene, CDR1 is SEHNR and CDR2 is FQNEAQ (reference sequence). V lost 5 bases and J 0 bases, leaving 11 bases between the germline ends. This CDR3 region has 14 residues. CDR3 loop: CASSQQGISYEQYF. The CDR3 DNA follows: TGTGCCAGCAGCCAACAGGGTATCTCCTACGAGCAGTACTTC.

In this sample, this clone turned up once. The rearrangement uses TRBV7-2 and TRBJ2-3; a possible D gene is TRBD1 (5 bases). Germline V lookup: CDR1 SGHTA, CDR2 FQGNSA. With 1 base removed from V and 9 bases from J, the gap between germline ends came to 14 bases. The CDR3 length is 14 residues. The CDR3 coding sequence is TGTGCCAGCAGCTTAGGGGGTGCAGGGTACACGCAGTATTTT. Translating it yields CASSLGGAGYTQYF.

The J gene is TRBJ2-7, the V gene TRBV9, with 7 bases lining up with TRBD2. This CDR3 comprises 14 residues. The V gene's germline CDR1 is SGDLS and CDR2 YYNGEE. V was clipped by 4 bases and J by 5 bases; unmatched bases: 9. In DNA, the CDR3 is TGTGCCAGCAGCTCCAGCGGGAACCCTAACGAGCAGTACTTC. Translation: CASSSSGNPNEQYF.

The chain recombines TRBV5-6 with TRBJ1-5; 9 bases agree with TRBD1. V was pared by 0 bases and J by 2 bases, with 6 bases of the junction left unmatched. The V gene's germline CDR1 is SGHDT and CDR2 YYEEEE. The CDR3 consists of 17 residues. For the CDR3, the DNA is TGTGCCAGCAGCTTGGGACAGGGGGTTTATGGCAATCAGCCCCAGCATTTT. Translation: CASSLGQGVYGNQPQHF.

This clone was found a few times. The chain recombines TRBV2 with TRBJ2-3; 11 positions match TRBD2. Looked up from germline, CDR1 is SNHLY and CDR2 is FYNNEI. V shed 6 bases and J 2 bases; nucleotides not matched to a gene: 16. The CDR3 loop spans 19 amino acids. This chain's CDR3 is CASREPLAGVSEFTDTQYF. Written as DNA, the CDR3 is TGTGCCAGCAGGGAACCACTAGCGGGAGTATCAGAGTTCACAGATACGCAGTATTTT.

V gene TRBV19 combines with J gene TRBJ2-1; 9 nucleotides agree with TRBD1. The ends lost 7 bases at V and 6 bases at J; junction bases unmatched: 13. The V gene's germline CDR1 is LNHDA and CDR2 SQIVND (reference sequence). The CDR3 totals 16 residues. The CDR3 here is CASILTGGAPRNEQFF. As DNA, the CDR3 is TGTGCCAGTATTCTTACAGGGGGCGCCCCTCGCAATGAGCAGTTCTTC.

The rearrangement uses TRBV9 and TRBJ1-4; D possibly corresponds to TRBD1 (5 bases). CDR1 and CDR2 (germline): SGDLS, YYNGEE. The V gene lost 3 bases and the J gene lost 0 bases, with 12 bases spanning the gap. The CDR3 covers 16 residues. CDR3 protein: CASSGGGSATNEKLFF. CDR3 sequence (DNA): TGTGCCAGCAGCGGCGGGGGGAGTGCAACTAATGAAAAACTGTTTTTT.

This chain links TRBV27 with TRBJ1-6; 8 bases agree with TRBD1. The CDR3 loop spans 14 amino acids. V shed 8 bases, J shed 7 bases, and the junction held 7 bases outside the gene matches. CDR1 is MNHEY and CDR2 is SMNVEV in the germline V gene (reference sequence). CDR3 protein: CASRQGQVNSPLHF. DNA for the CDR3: TGTGCCAGCCGACAGGGGCAGGTGAATTCACCCCTCCACTTT.

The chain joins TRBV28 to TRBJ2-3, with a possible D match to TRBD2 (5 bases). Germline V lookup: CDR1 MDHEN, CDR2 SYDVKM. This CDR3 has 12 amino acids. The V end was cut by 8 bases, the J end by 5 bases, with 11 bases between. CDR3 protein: CASVVALDTQYF. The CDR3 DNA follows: TGTGCCAGCGTTGTAGCGTTAGATACGCAGTATTTT.

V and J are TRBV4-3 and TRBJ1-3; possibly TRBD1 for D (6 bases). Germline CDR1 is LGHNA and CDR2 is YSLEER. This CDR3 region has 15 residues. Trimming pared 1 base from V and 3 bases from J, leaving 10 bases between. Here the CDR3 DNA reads TGCGCCAGCAGCCAAGTAACGACAGGTGGAAACACCATATATTTT. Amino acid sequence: CASSQVTTGGNTIYF.

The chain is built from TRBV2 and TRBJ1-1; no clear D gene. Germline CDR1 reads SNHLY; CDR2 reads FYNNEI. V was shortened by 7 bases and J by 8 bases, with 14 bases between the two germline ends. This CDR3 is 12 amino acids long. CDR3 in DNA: TGTGCCAGCACTCCAGCGAGTAGAGAAGCTTTCTTT. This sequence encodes CASTPASREAFF.

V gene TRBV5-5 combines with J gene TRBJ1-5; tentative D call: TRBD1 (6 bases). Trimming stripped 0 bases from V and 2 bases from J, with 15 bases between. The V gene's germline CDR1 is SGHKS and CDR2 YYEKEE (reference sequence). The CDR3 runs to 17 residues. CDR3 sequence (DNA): TGTGCCAGCAGCTTGGTACAGGGCGTGGATGGCAATCAGCCCCAGCATTTT. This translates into CASSLVQGVDGNQPQHF.

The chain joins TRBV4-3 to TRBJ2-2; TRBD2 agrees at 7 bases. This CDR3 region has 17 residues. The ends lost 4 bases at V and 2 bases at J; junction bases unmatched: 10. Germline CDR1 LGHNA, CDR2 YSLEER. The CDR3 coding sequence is TGCGCCAGCAGCCCCCGTGCTAGCGGAGATAACACCGGGGAGCTGTTTTTT. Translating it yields CASSPRASGDNTGELFF.

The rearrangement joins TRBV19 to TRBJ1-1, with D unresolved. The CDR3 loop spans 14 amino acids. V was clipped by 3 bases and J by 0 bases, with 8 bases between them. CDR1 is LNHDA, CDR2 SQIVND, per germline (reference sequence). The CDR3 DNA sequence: TGTGCCAGTAGTATTGAACTTATGAACACTGAAGCTTTCTTT. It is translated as CASSIELMNTEAFF.

In DNA, the CDR3 is TGTGCCAGCAGCTCGCGACAGGGCTTAAACTATGGCTACACCTTC. Translated: CASSSRQGLNYGYTF. The rearrangement joins TRBV7-2 to TRBJ1-2, with 7 bases that match TRBD1. The ends lost 4 bases at V and 2 bases at J; junction bases unmatched: 7. Germline V CDR1 and CDR2: SGHTA, FQGNSA. The CDR3 contains 15 residues.

As DNA, the CDR3 is TGCGCCAGCAGCGGAGGGACTAGCGAGACTAGGGAGCAGTTCTTC. It yields the protein CASSGGTSETREQFF. This rearrangement joins TRBV5-1 to TRBJ2-1; 10 bases match TRBD2. The CDR3 loop spans 15 amino acids. Germline V gene sequence: CDR1 SGHRS, CDR2 YFSETQ. V dropped 4 bases and J dropped 10; count of bases not matched to a gene: 11. Looking up the rest from reference TRBV5-1 and TRBJ2-1 gives the full variable domain: KAGVTQTPRYLIKTRGQQVTLSCSPISGHRSVSWYQQTPGQGLQFLFEYFSETQRNKGNFPGRFSGRQFSNSRSEMNVSTLELGDSALYLCASSGGTSETREQFFGPGTRLTVL.

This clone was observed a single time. In nucleotides, the CDR3 is TGTGCCAGCAGACCGCTCTTTGGGGCCCAGGTCAGGGGAGTTGGCTACACCTTC. It is translated as CASRPLFGAQVRGVGYTF. This chain uses TRBV28 with TRBJ1-2; a weak D match, TRBD1 (6 bases). Germline lookup yields CDR1 MDHEN and CDR2 SYDVKM. The CDR3 length is 18 residues. V was pared by 6 bases and J by 7 bases, with 30 bases between.